Following are 13 T cell receptor beta chains from one sample sequenced in a study of blood T cell repertoires in COVID-19. The table came from immunoSEQ multiplex PCR; TCRdb's copy has only in-frame clones and leaves some out. The table includes some 320,000 clones, about 88% detected once. The sequenced sample was PBMCs or T cells enriched from blood (not recorded which). All receptors come from a man aged 60 to 75 who had recovered from COVID-19.

The chain couples TRBV2 to TRBJ2-2, with TRBD2 matching 14 bases. V shed 6 bases and J 6 bases; nucleotides not matched to a gene: 12. The CDR3 runs to 18 residues. The germline gives CDR1 SNHLY, CDR2 FYNNEI. In nucleotides, the CDR3 is TGTGCCAGCAGAACGACCGGGACTAGCGGGGGCGGGTCCGGGGAGCTGTTTTTT. This codes for CASRTTGTSGGGSGELFF.

The chain combines TRBV11-2 with TRBJ1-1; D is uncertain. CDR1 is SGHAT, CDR2 FQNNGV, per germline. The CDR3 has 14 residues. The V end was cut by 1 base, the J end by 1 base, with 7 bases between. CDR3 coding DNA: TGTGCCAGCAGCTTAGGCCCCGGGAACACTGAAGCTTTCTTT. As protein: CASSLGPGNTEAFF.

CDR3 coding DNA: TGTGCCAGTAAGAAAGCGAACGGGAATTCACCCCTCCACTTT. Translating gives CASKKANGNSPLHF. This sequence joins TRBV19 and TRBJ1-6; D uncertain. Deletions cut 7 bases from V and 7 bases from J, with 14 bases between. The CDR3 contains 14 residues. From germline, CDR1 is LNHDA and CDR2 SQIVND (reference sequence).

DNA of the CDR3: TGCGCCAGCAGCCAAGATAGCAGGGGCACCTACGAGCAGTACTTC. Residues: CASSQDSRGTYEQYF. The rearrangement links TRBV4-3 to TRBJ2-7, with D possibly being TRBD1 (6 bases). V shed 0 bases and J shed 2 bases, with 11 bases lying between them. The CDR3 is 15 residues long. Germline V gene lookup returns CDR1 LGHNA and CDR2 YSLEER.

V and J are TRBV7-6 and TRBJ2-5; TRBD2 is a possible D gene (6 bases). The CDR3 totals 15 residues. V was clipped by 4 bases and J by 5 bases, with 17 bases between them. Germline CDR1 is SGHVS and CDR2 is FNYEAQ. The CDR3 coding sequence is TGTGCCAGCAGCTCGCCACCTCGCGGGGAGGAGACCCAGTACTTC. This codes for CASSSPPRGEETQYF.

CDR3 in amino acids: CAIGAGYSNQPQHF. The DNA for the CDR3 is TGTGCCATCGGCGCAGGTTATAGCAATCAGCCCCAGCATTTT. The chain is built from TRBV10-3 and TRBJ1-5; D is unresolved. Germline assignment: CDR1 ENHRY and CDR2 SYGVKD. Deletions cut 8 bases from V and 0 bases from J, with 11 bases between. The length of the CDR3 is 14 residues.

V usage is TRBV6-6 and J usage is TRBJ1-2; D remains ambiguous. This CDR3 spans 12 amino acids. The V gene lost 5 bases and the J gene lost 2 bases, with 6 bases spanning the gap. CDR1 is MNHNY and CDR2 is SVGAGI in the germline V gene (reference sequence). The CDR3 DNA follows: TGTGCCAGCAGTAGAACAAACTATGGCTACACCTTC. Its protein is CASSRTNYGYTF.

This sequence joins TRBV4-1 and TRBJ1-1; no firm D call. This CDR3 is 12 amino acids long. CDR1 and CDR2 from the germline V gene are MGHRA and YSYEKL. V was trimmed by 0 bases and J by 8 bases, leaving 7 bases between them. The CDR3 loop is CASSQDGPEAFF. CDR3 bases: TGCGCCAGCAGCCAAGATGGGCCGGAAGCTTTCTTT.

There are a few counts of this clone. The gene calls are TRBV6-2 or TRBV6-3 and TRBJ1-5, with D perhaps TRBD1 (5 bases). CDR1 is MNHEY and CDR2 is SVGEGT in the germline V gene. Trimming pared 6 bases from V and 9 bases from J, leaving 18 bases between. This CDR3 comprises 14 residues. DNA of the CDR3: TGTGCCAGCAGGCCTGACAGTTCCCGGCGGCCCCAGCATTTT. Encoded protein: CASRPDSSRRPQHF.

V gene TRBV6-5 combines with J gene TRBJ1-5, with unresolved D. Trimming took 6 bases from V and 10 from J, leaving 10 bases between them. This CDR3 has 11 amino acids. In germline, CDR1 is MNHEY, CDR2 SVGAGI. The CDR3 sequence is CASSEGNPQHF. In DNA, the CDR3 is TGTGCCAGCAGCGAGGGTAATCCCCAGCATTTT.

The chain combines TRBV19 with TRBJ1-6; TRBD1 might be the D (5 bases). This CDR3 is built from 14 residues. CDR1 and CDR2 from the germline V gene are LNHDA and SQIVND (reference sequence). The ends were cut back, 4 bases at V and 10 bases at J, with 14 bases in the middle. The CDR3 loop reads CASSNWRGSSPLHF. The CDR3 DNA reads TGTGCCAGTAGTAATTGGAGGGGTTCCTCACCCCTCCACTTT.

The genes are TRBV5-1 and TRBJ2-4, with D possibly TRBD2 on 5 matching bases. Germline V gene lookup returns CDR1 SGHRS and CDR2 YFSETQ. The V and J ends lost 5 bases and 2 bases respectively, with 11 bases between them. This CDR3 spans 14 amino acids. CDR3 coding DNA: TGCGCCAGCAGTTCGGACTCGCCCAAAAACATTCAGTACTTC. Its protein is CASSSDSPKNIQYF.

This chain links TRBV9 with TRBJ2-1; TRBD2 might be the D (5 bases). V gave up 0 bases and J gave up 8 bases, with 6 bases separating them. This CDR3 spans 12 amino acids. CDR1 and CDR2 (germline): SGDLS, YYNGEE. CDR3 bases: TGTGCCAGCAGCGTAGCGGGGTATGAGCAGTTCTTC. It yields the protein CASSVAGYEQFF.